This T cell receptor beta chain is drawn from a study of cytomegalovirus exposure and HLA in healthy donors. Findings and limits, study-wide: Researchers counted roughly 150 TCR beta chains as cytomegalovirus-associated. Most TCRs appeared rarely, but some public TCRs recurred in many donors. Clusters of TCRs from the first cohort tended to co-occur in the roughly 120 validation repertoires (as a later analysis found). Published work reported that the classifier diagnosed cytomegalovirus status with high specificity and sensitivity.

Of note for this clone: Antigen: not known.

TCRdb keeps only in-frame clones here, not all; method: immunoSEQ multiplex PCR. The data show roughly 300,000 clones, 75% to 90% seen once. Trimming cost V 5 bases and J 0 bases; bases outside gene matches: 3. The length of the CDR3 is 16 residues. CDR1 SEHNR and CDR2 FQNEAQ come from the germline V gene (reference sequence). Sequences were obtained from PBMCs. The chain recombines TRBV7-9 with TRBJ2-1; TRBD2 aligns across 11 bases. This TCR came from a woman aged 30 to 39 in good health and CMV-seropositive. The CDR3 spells CASSTGLAGSYNEQFF. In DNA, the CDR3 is TGTGCCAGCAGCACCGGACTAGCGGGCTCCTACAATGAGCAGTTCTTC.